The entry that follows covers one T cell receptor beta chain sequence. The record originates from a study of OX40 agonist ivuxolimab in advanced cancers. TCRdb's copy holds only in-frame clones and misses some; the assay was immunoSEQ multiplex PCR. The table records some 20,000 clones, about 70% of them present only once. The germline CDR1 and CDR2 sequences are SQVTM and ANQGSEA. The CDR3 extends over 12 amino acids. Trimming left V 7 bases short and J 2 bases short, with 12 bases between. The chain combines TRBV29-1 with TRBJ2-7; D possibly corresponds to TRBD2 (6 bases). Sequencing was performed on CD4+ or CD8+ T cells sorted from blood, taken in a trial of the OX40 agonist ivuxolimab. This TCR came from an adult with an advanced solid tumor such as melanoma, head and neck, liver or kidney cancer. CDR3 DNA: TGCAGCGCCCTCGCGGGGCCCTACGAGCAGTACTTC. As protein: CSALAGPYEQYF.